This TCR beta chain is drawn from a study of T-cell memory formation after mild COVID-19. Whole-study results and caveats: There was a balanced CD4/CD8 profile in clones contracting day 15 to 85, and later expanders leaned CD4+.

The junction had 2 bases not matched to a gene; V was cut back by 8 bases and J by 4 bases. The CDR3 is 13 amino acids. From germline, CDR1 is MNHEY and CDR2 SVGAGI. This clonotype turned up a few times. Its antigen remains unknown. A single record per CDR3 protein comes from TCRdb applying MiXCR to the 5' RACE reads. Among around 130,000 distinct CDR3 sequences, 13% to 15% were seen once, and the ten largest hold more than 25%. The chain carries TRBV6-5 and TRBJ2-3, with 11 nucleotides matching TRBD2. The receptor's source is an adult woman who had mild COVID-19 (a few samples of this study predate the infection). Cell type and time point are not known. Sequencing was carried out using PBMCs or a T cell subset sorted from them (not recorded which). DNA for the CDR3: TGTGCCAGCGGGACTAGCGGTGCAGATACGCAGTATTTT. Translation gives CASGTSGADTQYF.